Shown below are 30 T cell receptor beta chains from a single sample sequenced in a study of STAT3 mutations in large granular lymphocyte leukemia (dated by TCRdb to between 2018 and 2021). Study-wide conclusions, independent of this receptor: All T-LGLL patients had at least one immunodominant TCRbeta clonotype, and roughly half had multiple immunodominant subclonotypes.

Their specific antigens are unknown. The library was generated by the immunoSEQ multiplex PCR assay. Drawn from immuneACCESS, this table holds only the in-frame rearrangements with V and J called that TCRdb kept. Clones are partly lost; checked studies trace under half to an unresolved V gene and leave the rest unexplained. The sample profile shows over 5,000 clones; 60% to 85% of them were found once. Approximately 88% of the sample comes from the top ten. The source material was peripheral blood mononuclear cells. The receptor source for this set is a man aged 35 to 55 with T-cell large granular lymphocyte leukemia. Some clones in this sample may be carry-over from other donors' samples. The age is the age at diagnosis.

V and J are TRBV7-8 and TRBJ1-1; D gene ambiguous. The CDR3 is 12 amino acids. Between the trimmed V and J ends, which lost 1 base and 5 bases, there was a span of 5 bases. CDR1 SGHVS and CDR2 FQNEAQ come from the germline V gene. CDR3 amino acids: CASSLVMTEAFF. The CDR3 DNA follows: TGTGCCAGCAGCTTAGTAATGACTGAAGCTTTCTTT.

The J gene is TRBJ1-5, the V gene TRBV4-3; D is unclear. From germline, CDR1 is LGHNA and CDR2 YSLEER. The V end lost 0 bases, the J end lost 3 bases, and 9 bases lay between the germline ends. This CDR3 is built from 15 residues. This CDR3 reads CASSQDGFSNQPQHF. Here the CDR3 DNA reads TGCGCCAGCAGCCAAGATGGGTTTTCCAATCAGCCCCAGCATTTT.

This chain uses TRBV7-3 with TRBJ2-3; no definite D call. Trimming cost V 4 bases and J 6 bases, with 11 bases left between them. There are 13 residues in the CDR3. Germline CDR1 reads SGHTA; CDR2 reads FQGTGA. The CDR3 reads CASSSSFGDTQYF. The CDR3, as DNA: TGTGCCAGCAGCTCCTCCTTCGGGGATACGCAGTATTTT. Full variable domain (missing parts from reference TRBV7-3 and TRBJ2-3): GAGVSQTPSNKVTEKGKYVELRCDPISGHTALYWYRQSLGQGPEFLIYFQGTGAADDSGLPNDRFFAVRPEGSVSTLKIQRTERGDSAVYLCASSSSFGDTQYFGPGTRLTVL.

The chain combines TRBV6-1 with TRBJ1-5; D remains unclear. Germline CDR1 is MNHNS and CDR2 is SASEGT. V lost 6 bases to trimming and J lost 0 bases, with 9 bases between them. This CDR3 comprises 14 residues. CDR3 loop: CASSREFSNQPQHF. The CDR3 bases are TGTGCCAGCAGCCGGGAGTTTAGCAATCAGCCCCAGCATTTT.

The gene calls are TRBV6-4 and TRBJ2-7; a weak D match, TRBD1 (6 bases). CDR1 MRHNA and CDR2 SNTAGT come from the germline V gene. The CDR3 has 13 residues. V dropped 7 bases and J dropped 1 base, with 11 bases sitting between them. CDR3 nucleotide sequence: TGTGCCAGCACCCAGACAGGATCCTACGAGCAGTACTTC. Translated, it gives CASTQTGSYEQYF.

This sequence joins TRBV7-2 and TRBJ1-2; 7 positions agree with TRBD1. Germline V gene sequence: CDR1 SGHTA, CDR2 FQGNSA. V dropped 5 bases and J dropped 5; count of bases not matched to a gene: 8. The CDR3 extends over 14 amino acids. CDR3 amino acids: CASSPGQVQYGYTF. In DNA, the CDR3 is TGTGCCAGCAGCCCCGGACAGGTCCAGTATGGCTACACCTTC.

V and J are TRBV18 and TRBJ2-7, with 7 bases identical to TRBD1. CDR1 is KGHSH and CDR2 is LQKENI in the germline V gene. The CDR3 has 14 residues. Losses at the gene ends were 6 bases for V and 1 base for J; bases not matched to a gene: 6. Here the CDR3 DNA reads TGTGCCAGCTCGCCCAGGACAGGATCCTACGAGCAGTACTTC. Residues: CASSPRTGSYEQYF.

CDR3 amino acids: CASSLVGNEQYF. The DNA for the CDR3 is TGTGCCAGCAGCTTAGTAGGGAACGAGCAGTACTTC. This chain joins TRBV11-2 and TRBJ2-7; D gene ambiguous. Trimming removed 1 base at V and 5 bases at J, with 6 bases between. The CDR3 is made up of 12 amino acids. CDR1 SGHAT and CDR2 FQNNGV come from the germline V gene.

This clone occurred once. This chain joins TRBV27 and TRBJ1-2; D is possibly TRBD1 (6 bases). Germline lookup yields CDR1 MNHEY and CDR2 SMNVEV (reference sequence). Deletions cut 5 bases from V and 7 bases from J, with 14 bases between. The CDR3 is 13 residues long. The CDR3 reads CASSQQGMGGYTF. DNA for the CDR3: TGTGCCAGCAGTCAACAGGGAATGGGTGGCTACACCTTC.

The chain joins TRBV7-2 to TRBJ2-7, with D possibly being TRBD2 (5 bases). Trimming pared 8 bases from V and 1 base from J, leaving 12 bases between. This CDR3 has 13 amino acids. CDR1 is SGHTA, CDR2 FQGNSA, per germline. In DNA, the CDR3 is TGTGCCAGCGGGAGCACGCTTTCCTACGAGCAGTACTTC. The encoded protein is CASGSTLSYEQYF.

This clone was observed a handful of times. This sequence joins TRBV25-1 and TRBJ1-1, with a possible D match to TRBD1 (5 bases). The CDR3 is 13 residues long. Germline V gene data show CDR1 as MGHDK and CDR2 as SYGVNS. Trimming cost V 1 base and J 10 bases, with 13 bases left between them. The CDR3 region is CASSEWGTDGAFF. The CDR3 coding sequence is TGTGCCAGCAGTGAATGGGGCACCGATGGAGCTTTCTTT.

This chain links TRBV5-6 with TRBJ1-5; D is possibly TRBD1 (5 bases). CDR3 length: 14 residues. The V gene lost 0 bases and the J gene lost 1 base, with 5 bases spanning the gap. CDR1 is SGHDT and CDR2 is YYEEEE in the germline V gene. The CDR3 loop is CASSLAGSNQPQHF. The CDR3, as DNA: TGTGCCAGCAGCTTGGCAGGGAGCAATCAGCCCCAGCATTTT.

This chain uses TRBV5-1 with TRBJ2-7, with TRBD2 identical over 11 bases. The CDR3 consists of 14 residues. With 3 bases clipped from V and 3 bases from J, the junction kept 2 bases outside the gene matches. CDR1 is SGHRS, CDR2 YFSETQ, per germline. CDR3 bases: TGCGCCAGCAGCTCCGGGACTAGCGGCTACGAGCAGTACTTC. Protein: CASSSGTSGYEQYF.

The chain combines TRBV4-2 with TRBJ1-4, with 7 bases matching TRBD1. V shed 5 bases, J shed 8 bases, and the junction held 5 bases outside the gene matches. From germline, CDR1 is LGHNA and CDR2 YNFKEQ. CDR3 length: 13 amino acids. As DNA, the CDR3 is TGTGCCAGCAGCAAGGGACAGAACGAAAAACTGTTTTTT. Its translation: CASSKGQNEKLFF.

The chain recombines TRBV28 with TRBJ2-3; D unclear. The CDR3 consists of 14 residues. V lost 3 bases, J lost 5 bases, and 12 bases lay in between. In germline, CDR1 is MDHEN, CDR2 SYDVKM. The CDR3 region is CASSFSGLRDTQYF. CDR3 bases: TGTGCCAGCAGTTTCAGTGGGCTCAGAGATACGCAGTATTTT.

The genes are TRBV28 and TRBJ1-2; no firm D call. The CDR3 loop spans 14 amino acids. Trimming cost V 10 bases and J 4 bases, with 19 bases left between them. The germline CDR1 and CDR2 sequences are MDHEN and SYDVKM. The CDR3 DNA is TGTGCCACCGCCGGCCGACAACTTATCTATGGCTACACCTTC. This gives the protein CATAGRQLIYGYTF.

The CDR3 loop is CASSPGRDQPQHF. In DNA, the CDR3 is TGTGCCAGCAGCCCAGGGCGTGATCAGCCCCAGCATTTT. This sequence joins TRBV7-2 and TRBJ1-5, with a tentative D call TRBD1 (5 bases). The length of the CDR3 is 13 residues. The V gene's germline CDR1 is SGHTA and CDR2 FQGNSA. Trimming stripped 5 bases from V and 5 bases from J, with 10 bases between.

This clone was picked up one time. The chain carries TRBV7-3 and TRBJ2-2; no reliable D call. The CDR3 totals 12 residues. Trimming left V 2 bases short and J 6 bases short, with 4 bases between. In germline, CDR1 is SGHTA, CDR2 FQGTGA. This chain's CDR3 is CASSLAPGELFF. CDR3 bases: TGTGCCAGCAGCTTAGCACCCGGGGAGCTGTTTTTT.

The chain is built from TRBV10-3 and TRBJ2-1, with D possibly TRBD1 on 6 matching bases. The CDR3 covers 11 residues. CDR1 and CDR2 (germline): ENHRY, SYGVKD. V was clipped by 6 bases and J by 12 bases, with 12 bases between them. CDR3 DNA: TGTGCCATCAGGGGGGACAAGGGGCAGTTCTTC. Its translation: CAIRGDKGQFF.

In DNA, the CDR3 is TGTGCCAGCGACCCGGGACTGAACACCGGGGAGCTGTTTTTT. Protein sequence: CASDPGLNTGELFF. The chain has TRBV9 and TRBJ2-2; tentatively, D is TRBD2 (6 bases). Germline V gives CDR1 SGDLS, CDR2 YYNGEE. CDR3 length equals 14 residues. The germline V and J ends were trimmed by 7 bases and 1 base, with 11 bases remaining between them.

The V gene is TRBV19, the J gene TRBJ1-5; 8 bases match TRBD1. The CDR3 is 16 residues long. Trimming removed 8 bases from V and 4 bases from J; junction bases left unmatched: 13. The V gene's germline CDR1 is LNHDA and CDR2 SQIVND (reference sequence). The CDR3 DNA is TGTGCCAGTCACCCTGGACAGGGCCGGTGGAATCAGCCCCAGCATTTT. This codes for CASHPGQGRWNQPQHF.

This clone appeared once. The gene calls are TRBV11-2 and TRBJ2-3, with D possibly TRBD2 on 5 matching bases. The V and J ends lost 4 bases and 5 bases respectively, with 13 bases between them. Germline CDR1 SGHAT, CDR2 FQNNGV. This CDR3 has 14 amino acids. The CDR3 here is CASSYGVEGDTQYF. The DNA of the CDR3 is TGTGCCAGCAGCTACGGGGTCGAGGGAGATACGCAGTATTTT.

This clone was counted between two and nine times. The chain has TRBV7-2 and TRBJ1-5, with no clear D. Germline V gives CDR1 SGHTA, CDR2 FQGNSA. The length of the CDR3 is 15 residues. The V and J ends lost 5 bases and 0 bases respectively, with 11 bases between them. The CDR3 sequence: CASSPAGYSNQPQHF. As DNA, the CDR3 is TGTGCCAGCAGCCCAGCGGGGTATAGCAATCAGCCCCAGCATTTT.

This clone has just a few counts. V gene TRBV5-1 combines with J gene TRBJ2-1; D could derive from TRBD1 or TRBD2 (5 bases each). Germline assignment: CDR1 SGHRS and CDR2 YFSETQ. The length of the CDR3 is 19 residues. V lost 2 bases and J 1 base, leaving 22 bases between the germline ends. In DNA form, the CDR3 reads TGCGCCAGCAGCTTAACAGGAGTCTGGGGGAAGGGTTCCTACAATGAGCAGTTCTTC. It is translated as CASSLTGVWGKGSYNEQFF.

This clone was recorded only once. The genes are TRBV6-1 and TRBJ2-2; D unresolved. From germline, CDR1 is MNHNS and CDR2 SASEGT. This CDR3 has 16 residues. The V and J ends lost 1 base and 5 bases respectively, with 14 bases between them. Written as DNA, the CDR3 is TGTGCCAGCAGTGAAGGAGGCAGGAGTAGGACCGGGGAGCTGTTTTTT. This encodes CASSEGGRSRTGELFF.

This clone was counted only a few times. This chain connects TRBV15 to TRBJ2-7; the match to TRBD1 covers 10 bases. The germline V gene has CDR1 LNHNV and CDR2 YYDKDF (reference sequence). This CDR3 is 15 amino acids long. V trimming: 1 base; J trimming: 4 bases; junction bases outside the gene matches: 4. CDR3 protein: CATSRGRDRGYEQYF. As DNA, the CDR3 is TGTGCCACCAGCAGAGGTCGGGACAGGGGATACGAGCAGTACTTC. Combining the CDR3 with reference TRBV15 and TRBJ2-7 gives the whole variable domain DAMVIQNPRYQVTQFGKPVTLSCSQTLNHNVMYWYQQKSSQAPKLLFHYYDKDFNNEADTPDNFQSRRPNTSFCFLDIRSPGLGDTAMYLCATSRGRDRGYEQYFGPGTRLTVT.

The genes are TRBV30 and TRBJ1-2; D gene unclear. Germline V gene lookup returns CDR1 GTSNPN and CDR2 SVGIG (reference sequence). V shed 3 bases and J shed 2 bases, with 10 bases lying between them. The CDR3 has 13 residues. CDR3 coding DNA: TGTGCCTGGAGGGACGGGAGGAACTATGGCTACACCTTC. Translation gives CAWRDGRNYGYTF.

The V gene is TRBV6-1, the J gene TRBJ2-1; 11 positions match TRBD2. The CDR3 runs to 15 residues. Per germline, CDR1 MNHNS and CDR2 SASEGT. After removal of 5 bases from V and 6 bases from J, the junction contained 6 bases not matched to a gene. Here the CDR3 DNA reads TGTGCCAGCAGTTGGACTAGCGGGTGGGTCAATGAGCAGTTCTTC. It translates to CASSWTSGWVNEQFF.

The chain combines TRBV11-2 with TRBJ2-3, with D perhaps matching TRBD1 or TRBD2 (5 bases each). This CDR3 spans 14 amino acids. From germline, CDR1 is SGHAT and CDR2 FQNNGV. V was shortened by 2 bases and J by 5 bases, with 11 bases between the two germline ends. CDR3 nucleotide sequence: TGTGCCAGCAGCTTACCAACTAGGGGAGATACGCAGTATTTT. This codes for CASSLPTRGDTQYF.

This CDR3 reads CAWSLRQGLGQPQHF. The CDR3 DNA follows: TGTGCCTGGAGCCTACGGCAGGGGCTAGGTCAGCCCCAGCATTTT. The chain joins TRBV30 to TRBJ1-5, with D possibly matching TRBD1 (6 bases). Trimming removed 3 bases from V and 6 bases from J, with 18 bases in between. Germline V gene lookup returns CDR1 GTSNPN and CDR2 SVGIG (reference sequence). The CDR3 runs to 15 residues.